This TCR beta chain was found in a study of T cell changes during pregnancy in multiple sclerosis. The repertoire was sequenced with immunoSEQ multiplex PCR; TCRdb's copy has only in-frame clones and lacks some. Here the sample spans around 80,000 clones, around 94% being singletons. Germline V gene data show CDR1 as SGHVS and CDR2 as FQNEAQ. Deletions cut 8 bases from V and 8 bases from J, with 21 bases between. CDR3 length equals 14 residues. The clonotype was recovered from a female donor in good health, enrolled as a control in a pregnancy study. The sample here was peripheral blood, taken in the second trimester of pregnancy. The V gene is TRBV7-8, the J gene TRBJ1-2; tentatively, D is TRBD1 (5 bases). Here the CDR3 DNA reads TGTGCCAGCTTAGGGACGGACGGGAGAGGGGGCTACACCTTC. Its protein product is CASLGTDGRGGYTF.